The rows below give T cell receptor beta chains drawn from one sample of a study of metastatic and nonmetastatic thyroid tumors. TCRdb re-called the PCR reads with MiXCR. The data show around 53,000 clones, more than 20% seen once. Material: blood. All receptors derive from a female donor with papillary thyroid cancer or a benign thyroid nodule (not recorded which). Some clones in this sample may be carry-over from other donors' samples. Both conserved end residues are part of each CDR3. Fields, in order: D gene, J gene, V gene, clone size, CDR3 protein, CDR3 DNA. The D gene is left open where the match is weak. Not every row has a clone size; where given, it reads once, few, many or a size class.

TRBD2 TRBJ2-3 TRBV28 many CASSSLLAGAYTQYF TGTGCCAGCAGTTCCCTTCTAGCGGGAGCATATACGCAGTATTTT
TRBD2 TRBJ2-1 TRBV24-1 - CATSDLRTRGRATNNEQFF TGTGCCACCAGTGATCTCAGGACTAGAGGGCGTGCCACTAACAATGAGCAGTTCTTC
TRBD1 TRBJ1-2 TRBV20-1 once CSATPTGRGGYTF TGCAGTGCTACCCCGACAGGGAGGGGTGGCTACACCTTC
- TRBJ1-3 TRBV9 many CASSVSLGTGNTIYF TGTGCCAGCAGCGTGTCACTAGGGACTGGAAACACCATATATTTT
TRBD1 TRBJ1-6 TRBV12-3/TRBV12-4 - CASRGQAHPRISPLHF TGTGCCAGCAGAGGACAGGCTCATCCAAGGATCTCACCCCTCCACTTT
- TRBJ1-2 TRBV15 few CATSRDRSVPLFGYTF TGTGCCACCAGCAGAGATCGGTCCGTCCCCCTATTTGGCTACACCTTC
- TRBJ2-5 TRBV7-2 many CASSLGGAQETQYF TGTGCCAGCAGCTTAGGGGGGGCTCAAGAGACCCAGTACTTC
TRBD1 TRBJ1-6 TRBV13 many CASSNRGDSYNSPLHF TGTGCCAGCAGCAACAGGGGGGACTCCTATAATTCACCCCTCCACTTT
TRBD2 TRBJ2-1 TRBV11-2 many CASSPRLAGGGNEQFF TGTGCCAGCAGCCCCAGACTAGCGGGAGGGGGGAATGAGCAGTTCTTC
- TRBJ2-7 TRBV5-1 many CASSLLEGPYEQYF TGCGCCAGCAGCTTGCTGGAGGGCCCCTACGAGCAGTACTTC
- TRBJ1-1 TRBV6-2/TRBV6-3 - CASSFNRQNTEAFF TGTGCCAGCAGTTTTAACAGGCAGAACACTGAAGCTTTCTTT
- TRBJ2-3 TRBV3-1 few CASSWDSVGDTQYF TGTGCCAGCAGTTGGGACTCCGTGGGTGATACGCAGTATTTT
- TRBJ2-7 TRBV4-1 - CASSQGRSTYEQYF TGCGCCAGCAGCCAAGGCAGGTCTACCTACGAGCAGTACTTC
- TRBJ2-3 TRBV6-1 many CASRPGGASTDTQYF TGTGCCAGCAGGCCTGGCGGAGCTAGCACAGATACGCAGTATTTT
TRBD1 TRBJ1-2 TRBV30 - CAWCVPTGGAFGYTF TGTGCCTGGTGTGTCCCGACAGGGGGAGCTTTTGGCTACACCTTC
- TRBJ2-2 TRBV2 many CARSRDIGTGELFF TGTGCCAGATCGAGGGACATTGGGACCGGGGAGCTGTTTTTT
- TRBJ2-7 TRBV4-1 many CASSPRGSSYEQYF TGCGCCAGCAGCCCGAGGGGAAGCTCCTACGAGCAGTACTTC
- TRBJ1-2 TRBV20-1 - CSARIEEARGEGYTF TGCAGTGCTAGAATTGAAGAGGCCAGGGGAGAAGGCTACACCTTC
TRBD1 TRBJ2-1 TRBV5-1 - CASSLGTGSYDQSF TGCGCCAGCAGCTTGGGGACAGGGTCGTATGATCAGTCCTTC
- TRBJ1-2 TRBV28 - CASSLNEALGLWGYTF TGTGCCAGCAGTTTAAATGAGGCCTTAGGGTTATGGGGCTACACCTTC
- TRBJ2-2 TRBV18 many CASSGTGSGELFF TGTGCCAGCTCAGGAACAGGGTCCGGGGAGCTGTTTTTT
TRBD2 TRBJ2-2 TRBV2 many CASNPSGRNTGELFF TGTGCCAGCAACCCTAGCGGGAGGAACACCGGGGAGCTGTTTTTT
TRBD1 TRBJ2-5 TRBV15 many CATRDRGTETQYF TGTGCCACCCGGGACAGGGGGACGGAGACCCAGTACTTC
TRBD1 TRBJ1-5 TRBV28 - CASSTPDRASNQPQHF TGTGCCAGCAGTACCCCGGACAGGGCTAGCAATCAGCCCCAGCATTTT
- TRBJ1-1 TRBV5-6 many CASRDSRVFTEAFF TGTGCCAGCAGGGACTCCAGGGTTTTCACTGAAGCTTTCTTT
TRBD1 TRBJ1-1 TRBV6-1 few CASNKGGGTEGFF TGTGCCAGCAACAAGGGAGGGGGCACTGAAGGTTTCTTT
- TRBJ1-2 TRBV4-1 once CASSQARVYTF TGCGCCAGCAGCCAAGCTCGGGTCTACACCTTC
- TRBJ2-5 TRBV27 many CASSPARFLETQYF TGTGCCAGCAGTCCCGCGCGGTTTTTAGAGACCCAGTACTTC
- TRBJ1-6 TRBV6-2/TRBV6-3 few CASSQKAGGGSPLHF TGCGCCAGCAGTCAAAAGGCTGGTGGTGGTTCACCCCTCCACTTT
TRBD1 TRBJ2-1 TRBV6-2/TRBV6-3 many CASSPIIGQGYNEQFF TGTGCCAGCAGTCCCATAATAGGACAGGGATACAATGAGCAGTTCTTC
- TRBJ2-5 TRBV2 many CASSETGQGLGETQYF TGTGCCAGCAGTGAAACGGGGCAGGGGCTGGGTGAGACCCAGTACTTC
TRBD1 TRBJ2-5 TRBV19 many CASSTLTGLGETQYF TGTGCCAGTAGTACTCTGACAGGGTTAGGAGAGACCCAGTACTTC
- TRBJ2-7 TRBV5-1 few CASSLGAVSYEQYF TGCGCCAGCAGCTTGGGGGCGGTCTCCTACGAGCAGTACTTC
- TRBJ1-4 TRBV12-3/TRBV12-4 many CASSLGVTNEKLFF TGTGCCAGCAGTTTAGGGGTTACTAATGAAAAACTGTTTTTT
TRBD1 TRBJ2-1 TRBV11-2 many CASSRTGSSYNEQFF TGTGCCAGCAGCAGGACAGGCAGCTCCTACAATGAGCAGTTCTTC
TRBD2 TRBJ2-1 TRBV3-1 many CASSRGGYNEQFF TGTGCCAGCAGCCGCGGGGGCTACAATGAGCAGTTCTTC
TRBD1 TRBJ1-2 TRBV5-4 many CASSFQQGEGHGYTF TGTGCCAGCAGCTTTCAACAGGGGGAAGGACATGGCTACACCTTC
TRBD1 TRBJ1-2 TRBV5-1 - CASSRTPTGGDGYTF TGCGCCAGCAGCAGAACACCTACAGGGGGCGATGGCTACACCTTC
TRBD1 TRBJ1-6 TRBV19 many CATTTGDNSPLHF TGTGCCACTACAACAGGGGATAATTCACCCCTCCACTTT
- TRBJ1-1 TRBV11-2 many CASSLTLAGGEAFF TGTGCCAGCAGTTTAACCCTTGCCGGCGGTGAAGCTTTCTTT
- TRBJ1-2 TRBV5-1 many CASSLGGIYGYTF TGCGCCAGCAGCTTGGGGGGAATTTATGGCTACACCTTC
TRBD1 TRBJ1-2 TRBV20-1 many CSAPQGAGGYTF TGCAGTGCTCCGCAGGGGGCTGGTGGCTACACCTTC
TRBD1 TRBJ1-1 TRBV6-5 many CASSYSTGEMNTEAFF TGTGCCAGCAGTTACTCGACAGGGGAGATGAACACTGAAGCTTTCTTT
TRBD2 TRBJ2-7 TRBV5-1 many CASSGGLAGGGEQYF TGCGCCAGCAGCGGGGGACTAGCGGGAGGCGGCGAGCAGTACTTC
- TRBJ1-4 TRBV28 many CASSFQGRKNEKLFF TGTGCCAGCAGTTTCCAGGGTAGGAAAAATGAAAAACTGTTTTTT
- TRBJ2-5 TRBV5-4 many CASSTRGNAETQYF TGTGCCAGCAGCACCCGGGGGAACGCAGAGACCCAGTACTTC
- TRBJ2-2 TRBV9 many CASSVEGGAAGELFF TGTGCCAGCAGCGTAGAGGGTGGGGCCGCCGGGGAGCTGTTTTTT
TRBD1 TRBJ1-1 TRBV20-1 many CSAPDRGALNTEAFF TGCAGTGCTCCCGACAGGGGGGCCTTGAACACTGAAGCTTTCTTT
- TRBJ2-5 TRBV18 many CASSPIQGRGETQYF TGTGCCAGCTCACCAATTCAGGGAAGGGGCGAGACCCAGTACTTC
- TRBJ2-4 TRBV18 many CASSPWGEAKNIQYF TGTGCCAGCTCACCGTGGGGTGAGGCCAAAAACATTCAGTACTTC
TRBD1 TRBJ1-2 TRBV2 many CASTKGAGEYGYTF TGTGCCAGCACCAAGGGGGCGGGGGAGTACGGCTACACCTTC
- TRBJ2-3 TRBV6-1 few CASSLWSGFTDTQYF TGTGCCAGCAGCCTATGGAGCGGGTTCACAGATACGCAGTATTTT
TRBD2 TRBJ2-3 TRBV5-6 many CASSSLRGGDTQYF TGTGCCAGCAGTTCGCTGCGGGGAGGGGATACGCAGTATTTT
TRBD2 TRBJ2-1 TRBV7-2 many CASSLGTSGRGRNEQFF TGTGCCAGCAGCTTAGGGACTAGCGGGAGAGGTAGGAATGAGCAGTTCTTC
- TRBJ2-7 TRBV5-4 many CASRAGTTYEQYF TGTGCCAGCAGGGCCGGGACAACCTACGAGCAGTACTTC